Each of the 27 T cell receptor beta chains below was sequenced from the same sample in a study of response to subunit inactivated influenza vaccine. One entry per CDR3 protein, called by TCRdb with MiXCR from the RT-PCR reads. The sample has 650,000 to 800,000 distinct CDR3 sequences; approximately 14% are singletons. The sample was PBMCs from blood, taken 14 to 15 days before vaccination. Receptor source: a man in his fifties who received an inactivated influenza vaccine.

The table lists this clonotype with a few counts. The chain carries TRBV5-1 and TRBJ2-1; tentatively, D is TRBD1 (6 bases). V was clipped by 4 bases and J by 6 bases, with 14 bases between them. This CDR3 has 14 amino acids. The V gene's germline CDR1 is SGHRS and CDR2 YFSETQ. CDR3 sequence: CASSLGDIRNEQFF. CDR3 in DNA: TGCGCCAGCAGCCTGGGGGACATCCGCAATGAGCAGTTCTTC.

This clonotype was counted a few times. The CDR3 spells CASSPGLKNEQFF. CDR3 coding DNA: TGTGCCAGCAGCCCCGGTCTTAAAAATGAGCAGTTCTTC. The rearrangement uses TRBV7-2 and TRBJ2-1; no clear D. CDR1 and CDR2 from the germline V gene are SGHTA and FQGNSA. Trimming stripped 5 bases from V and 7 bases from J, with 12 bases between. The CDR3 is made up of 13 amino acids.

In its sample, this clonotype was seen many times. This chain joins TRBV20-1 and TRBJ1-1; D not resolved. The CDR3 covers 14 residues. V dropped 2 bases and J dropped 4 bases, with 14 bases sitting between them. Germline V gene data show CDR1 as DFQATT and CDR2 as SNEGSKA (reference sequence). Here the CDR3 reads CSARNEWIGTEAFF. CDR3 nucleotide sequence: TGCAGTGCTAGAAACGAGTGGATCGGCACTGAAGCTTTCTTT.

This clonotype was recorded a few times. V usage is TRBV15 and J usage is TRBJ2-4, with D tentatively TRBD1 or TRBD2 (5 bases each). The CDR3 is made up of 13 amino acids. Trimming stripped 3 bases from V and 5 bases from J, with 8 bases between. Germline lookup yields CDR1 LNHNV and CDR2 YYDKDF (reference sequence). The DNA for the CDR3 is TGTGCCACCAGCAGCGGGGCAGAAAACATTCAGTACTTC. Its protein product is CATSSGAENIQYF.

This clonotype came up a few times. The chain has TRBV2 and TRBJ1-5, with a weak D call TRBD1 (5 bases). Germline V gene data show CDR1 as SNHLY and CDR2 as FYNNEI. Deletions cut 6 bases from V and 7 bases from J, with 10 bases between. The CDR3 is 12 amino acids. CDR3 amino acids: CASRATDQPQHF. The CDR3 coding sequence is TGTGCCAGCAGGGCGACAGACCAGCCCCAGCATTTT.

This clonotype has at least ten counts. V and J are TRBV3-1 and TRBJ2-2; the D gene is possibly TRBD1 (6 bases). V lost 0 bases and J 0 bases, leaving 14 bases between the germline ends. In germline, CDR1 is LGHDT, CDR2 YNNKEL (reference sequence). The CDR3 covers 18 residues. CDR3 in DNA: TGTGCCAGCAGCCAAGAAAGGTTTGACAGGACGAACACCGGGGAGCTGTTTTTT. Its protein is CASSQERFDRTNTGELFF.

This clonotype was seen at least ten times. The chain joins TRBV27 to TRBJ2-2; no clear D gene. The length of the CDR3 is 14 residues. Germline CDR1 and CDR2: MNHEY and SMNVEV (reference sequence). Trimming took off 5 bases at V and 4 bases at J, with 11 bases between the two ends. The CDR3 reads CASSPRVLTGELFF. CDR3 sequence (DNA): TGTGCCAGCAGTCCGAGAGTTCTCACCGGGGAGCTGTTTTTT.

Here the CDR3 reads CASSYYAGATRMNEQFF. Here the CDR3 DNA reads TGTGCCAGCAGTTACTACGCGGGAGCAACCCGGATGAATGAGCAGTTCTTC. The rearrangement uses TRBV6-5 and TRBJ2-1, with TRBD2 matching 7 bases. V shed 1 base, J shed 7 bases, and the junction held 13 bases outside the gene matches. In germline, CDR1 is MNHEY, CDR2 SVGAGI. The CDR3 covers 17 residues.

This clonotype has only a few counts. V gene TRBV5-1 combines with J gene TRBJ2-1, with 8 bases lining up with TRBD1. This CDR3 comprises 14 residues. In germline, CDR1 is SGHRS, CDR2 YFSETQ. V gave up 5 bases and J gave up 6 bases; unmatched junction bases: 7. CDR3 sequence reads: CASRSGGSGNEQFF. Here the CDR3 DNA reads TGCGCCAGCAGGTCAGGGGGCTCTGGCAATGAGCAGTTCTTC.

This clonotype was seen only a few times. J is TRBJ2-5 and V is TRBV29-1; 7 bases are a match to TRBD1. Losses at the gene ends were 4 bases for V and 5 bases for J; bases not matched to a gene: 7. CDR1 SQVTM and CDR2 ANQGSEA come from the germline V gene. The CDR3 length is 13 residues. CDR3 DNA sequence: TGCAGCGTTGGTCCGCAGGGGGAGGAGACCCAGTACTTC. Protein product: CSVGPQGEETQYF. The full variable domain, with the rest looked up from reference TRBV29-1 and TRBJ2-5, is SAVISQKPSRDICQRGTSLTIQCQVDSQVTMMFWYRQQPGQSLTLIATANQGSEATYESGFVIDKFPISRPNLTFSTLTVSNMSPEDSSIYLCSVGPQGEETQYFGPGTRLLVL.

J is TRBJ2-1 and V is TRBV10-3; tentatively, D is TRBD2 (6 bases). Germline CDR1 is ENHRY and CDR2 is SYGVKD. The CDR3 consists of 17 residues. V gave up 0 bases and J gave up 0 bases, with 12 bases separating them. For the CDR3, the DNA is TGTGCCATCAGTGAGTCCTACGGGGGAAGCTCCTACAATGAGCAGTTCTTC. The encoded protein is CAISESYGGSSYNEQFF.

V gene TRBV5-6 combines with J gene TRBJ2-5, with a weak D call TRBD1 (5 bases). Germline loops: CDR1 SGHDT, CDR2 YYEEEE. CDR3 length equals 14 residues. Trimming removed 6 bases at V and 5 bases at J, with 17 bases between. The CDR3 loop is CASTDPGSSETQYF. CDR3 sequence (DNA): TGTGCCAGCACCGACCCAGGGTCAAGCGAGACCCAGTACTTC.

This clonotype was recorded at least ten times. The V and J genes are TRBV5-1 and TRBJ2-4; tentatively, D is TRBD1 (5 bases). Germline CDR1 SGHRS, CDR2 YFSETQ. Trimming shortened V by 0 bases and J by 6 bases, and 13 bases separated the two germline ends. The CDR3 runs 15 residues. The CDR3, as DNA: TGCGCCAGCAGCTTGGAAGTTAGGGGATCAAACATTCAGTACTTC. It specifies CASSLEVRGSNIQYF.

This clonotype was recorded many times. This chain connects TRBV20-1 to TRBJ1-1; D possibly corresponds to TRBD1 (5 bases). Looked up from germline, CDR1 is DFQATT and CDR2 is SNEGSKA (reference sequence). CDR3 size: 14 residues. The ends were cut back, 1 base at V and 0 bases at J, with 9 bases in the middle. CDR3 coding DNA: TGCAGTGCTAGAGCTGGACACATGAACACTGAAGCTTTCTTT. This encodes CSARAGHMNTEAFF.

The table lists this clonotype with a few counts. The chain couples TRBV29-1 to TRBJ1-1, with D perhaps matching TRBD1 (5 bases). With 4 bases removed from V and 3 bases from J, the gap between germline ends came to 9 bases. Germline CDR1 is SQVTM and CDR2 is ANQGSEA. CDR3 length: 12 amino acids. The CDR3 region is CSVGGTYTEAFF. DNA for the CDR3: TGCAGCGTTGGGGGGACCTACACTGAAGCTTTCTTT.

This clonotype was detected only a few times. This chain uses TRBV5-1 with TRBJ2-1; D unresolved. V was cut by 4 bases and J by 4 bases, with 9 bases left in between. Per the germline V gene, CDR1 is SGHRS and CDR2 is YFSETQ. The CDR3 is 13 amino acids. CDR3 DNA sequence: TGCGCCAGCAGCACGGACGGTTACAATGAGCAGTTCTTC. This sequence encodes CASSTDGYNEQFF.

In this sample, this clonotype turned up a few times. This chain links TRBV7-6 with TRBJ2-5; D could derive from TRBD1 or TRBD2 (5 bases each). There are 16 residues in the CDR3. V was trimmed by 0 bases and J by 5 bases, leaving 16 bases between them. Looked up from germline, CDR1 is SGHVS and CDR2 is FNYEAQ. The CDR3 protein is CASSLASPGRRETQYF. CDR3 in DNA: TGTGCCAGCAGCTTAGCGTCTCCAGGGAGACGCGAGACCCAGTACTTC.

A few counts support this clonotype. The chain uses TRBV4-1 and TRBJ2-3; the D is unclear. This CDR3 has 12 residues. Germline V gene sequence: CDR1 MGHRA, CDR2 YSYEKL. The V and J ends lost 1 base and 5 bases respectively, with 4 bases between them. The DNA of the CDR3 is TGCGCCAGCAGCCAAGTTTTAGATACGCAGTATTTT. Its protein product is CASSQVLDTQYF.

This chain links TRBV20-1 with TRBJ1-2, with no clear D. The CDR3 covers 14 residues. V lost 5 bases to trimming and J lost 1 base, with 14 bases between them. Germline CDR1 DFQATT, CDR2 SNEGSKA (reference sequence). The CDR3 here is CSALLGNYNYGYTF. The CDR3 DNA is TGCAGTGCTCTCCTTGGGAATTATAACTATGGCTACACCTTC.

The rearrangement links TRBV6-1 to TRBJ2-2, with TRBD1 matching 9 bases. CDR3 length: 16 amino acids. The V gene's germline CDR1 is MNHNS and CDR2 SASEGT. V trimming: 10 bases; J trimming: 3 bases; junction bases outside the gene matches: 12. CDR3 loop: CATPRWGQGDTGELFF. The DNA for the CDR3 is TGTGCCACCCCTAGGTGGGGACAGGGCGACACCGGGGAGCTGTTTTTT.

This clonotype was counted between two and nine times. V gene TRBV10-3 combines with J gene TRBJ2-3; 7 bases agree with TRBD2. The CDR3 length is 16 residues. The V and J ends lost 4 bases and 2 bases, in that order; junction bases with no gene match: 9. Germline CDR1 and CDR2: ENHRY and SYGVKD. The CDR3 protein is CAISGSLALITDTQYF. CDR3 coding DNA: TGTGCCATCAGTGGGTCACTAGCGCTCATCACAGATACGCAGTATTTT.

The rearrangement joins TRBV6-2 or TRBV6-3 to TRBJ2-1, with no clear D. V was cut by 0 bases and J by 0 bases, with 9 bases left in between. The CDR3 length is 16 residues. Germline values: CDR1 MNHEY, CDR2 SVGEGT. The CDR3, as DNA: TGTGCCAGCAGTTACTCGAGCCTTTACTCCTACAATGAGCAGTTCTTC. This sequence encodes CASSYSSLYSYNEQFF.

This clonotype was counted a few times. The chain uses TRBV20-1 and TRBJ2-2; unclear D gene. CDR1 DFQATT and CDR2 SNEGSKA come from the germline V gene (reference sequence). This CDR3 is built from 14 residues. The germline V and J ends were trimmed by 2 bases and 6 bases, with 13 bases remaining between them. In DNA, the CDR3 is TGCAGTGCTAGACCCGATAGCCCCCCCGGGGAGCTGTTTTTT. Its protein product is CSARPDSPPGELFF.

J is TRBJ1-5 and V is TRBV9; 7 bases map to TRBD1. Germline-derived CDR1 and CDR2 are SGDLS and YYNGEE. The ends lost 0 bases at V and 5 bases at J; junction bases unmatched: 2. The CDR3 is 14 residues long. CDR3 protein: CASSVGDSYQPQHF. CDR3 nucleotide sequence: TGTGCCAGCAGCGTAGGGGACAGCTATCAGCCCCAGCATTTT.

This clonotype was seen ten or more times. V gene TRBV4-1 combines with J gene TRBJ1-1, with D possibly matching TRBD1 (5 bases). V was cut by 4 bases and J by 0 bases, with 18 bases left in between. CDR3 length equals 17 residues. The germline V gene has CDR1 MGHRA and CDR2 YSYEKL. This CDR3 is CASSRTRDPTMNTEAFF. The DNA of the CDR3 is TGCGCCAGCAGCCGGACTCGGGACCCTACTATGAACACTGAAGCTTTCTTT.

The chain recombines TRBV5-1 with TRBJ2-6; D not resolved. V shed 4 bases and J shed 3 bases, with 11 bases lying between them. Germline V gene lookup returns CDR1 SGHRS and CDR2 YFSETQ. The CDR3 has 15 residues. The CDR3 here is CASSLDPIGANVLTF. CDR3 coding DNA: TGCGCCAGCAGCCTCGACCCCATTGGGGCCAACGTCCTGACTTTC.

The rearrangement links TRBV4-2 to TRBJ1-1; the D gene is possibly TRBD1 (5 bases). V was pared by 1 base and J by 5 bases, with 14 bases between. This CDR3 comprises 15 residues. Germline CDR1 is LGHNA and CDR2 is YNFKEQ. This chain's CDR3 is CASSQAGTGRTEAFF. CDR3 sequence (DNA): TGTGCCAGCAGCCAAGCTGGGACGGGCCGGACTGAAGCTTTCTTT.